Listed here are 5 T cell receptor beta chains from one sample, sequenced in a study of blood T cell repertoires in COVID-19. Only in-frame clones appear in the TCRdb table, and some are missing; sequencing was by immunoSEQ multiplex PCR. This sample has 220,000 or so clones, with about three quarters found just once. The source material was peripheral blood. Receptors were obtained from a woman between 65 and 79 years old with acute or convalescent COVID-19.

In this sample, this clone turned up a few times. V and J are TRBV15 and TRBJ1-3; D is unclear. Between the trimmed V and J ends, which lost 0 bases and 2 bases, there was a span of 17 bases. Per the germline V gene, CDR1 is LNHNV and CDR2 is YYDKDF (reference sequence). This CDR3 has 18 amino acids. As DNA, the CDR3 is TGTGCCACCAGCAGAGAGACCCCCGACGGACTTACTGGAAACACCATATATTTT. Its translation: CATSRETPDGLTGNTIYF.

V and J are TRBV3-1 (or the pseudogene TRBV3-2) and TRBJ1-1; D ambiguous. The germline gives CDR1 LGHDT, CDR2 YNNKEL (reference sequence). The V end lost 7 bases, the J end lost 0 bases, and 6 bases lay between the germline ends. The CDR3 sequence is 12 residues long. This chain's CDR3 is CASTHMNTEAFF. The CDR3 bases are TGTGCCAGCACACACATGAACACTGAAGCTTTCTTT.

This sequence joins TRBV6-6 and TRBJ1-1; no clear D gene. The V end lost 6 bases, the J end lost 4 bases, and 18 bases lay between the germline ends. This CDR3 is 15 amino acids long. CDR1 and CDR2 from the germline V gene are MNHNY and SVGAGI (reference sequence). CDR3 sequence (DNA): TGTGCCAGCAGGCCGGCGGATTTATTGGGCACTGAAGCTTTCTTT. This codes for CASRPADLLGTEAFF.

The genes are TRBV28 and TRBJ2-7; tentative D call: TRBD1 (7 bases). The V end lost 6 bases, the J end lost 6 bases, and 15 bases lay between the germline ends. The CDR3 loop spans 13 amino acids. CDR1 and CDR2 (germline): MDHEN, SYDVKM. CDR3 nucleotide sequence: TGTGCCAGCAGCCGACGACAGGGAGGCGAGCAGTACTTC. Translating it yields CASSRRQGGEQYF.

The chain links TRBV6-5 to TRBJ2-7, with TRBD1 identical over 8 bases. This CDR3 has 15 amino acids. Losses at the gene ends were 2 bases for V and 3 bases for J; bases not matched to a gene: 6. Germline CDR1 MNHEY, CDR2 SVGAGI. The DNA of the CDR3 is TGTGCCAGCAGTTACGACGGGACAGGCAACTACGAGCAGTACTTC. Its translation is CASSYDGTGNYEQYF.